This T cell receptor (beta chain) was sequenced for a study of cytomegalovirus exposure and HLA in healthy donors. Regarding the study as a whole: Previous analysis showed most TCR beta V segments were productive about 87% or about 30% of the time. A later analysis appeared to link common viral pathogens to several of the most significant clusters. TCR beta sequences reportedly predicted the HLA-A and HLA-B alleles of most subjects accurately.

Concerning this clone: What it binds is unknown.

Germline V lookup: CDR1 MGHRA, CDR2 YSYEKL. The ends lost 4 bases at V and 4 bases at J; junction bases unmatched: 11. CDR3 length equals 16 residues. The PCR used 60 Vbeta and 13 Jbeta primers. Produced via immunoSEQ multiplex PCR; TCRdb's table is partial and in-frame only. In the table there are about 52,000 clones, 50% to 70% of which are singletons. The source of this sequence is a human donor in good health. Sequenced: PBMCs. This chain joins TRBV4-1 and TRBJ1-2; 8 nucleotides line up with TRBD1. CDR3 nucleotides: TGCGCCAGCAGCCTCACCAGTGGACAGGGCTTCTATGGCTACACCTTC. Residues: CASSLTSGQGFYGYTF.